A selection of T cell receptor beta chains follows, all from one sample in a study of blood T cell repertoires in COVID-19. The assay was immunoSEQ multiplex PCR, and TCRdb's table has in-frame clones only and misses some. The sample shows some 160,000 clones, 65% to 85% of them seen only once. Sequencing was carried out using peripheral blood. The source is a woman aged 45 to 65 with acute or convalescent COVID-19. Both conserved end residues are part of each CDR3. The D gene is left open where the match is weak. For some rows the clone size is stated as once, few or many, or as a class when expanded; others skip it.

v_gene: TRBV9; abundance: once; d_gene: NA; j_gene: TRBJ1-1; CDR3nt: TGTGCCAGCAGCGTAGGAGTCGTGGGGGGGTCCCTGAACACTGAAGCTTTCTTT; CDR3aa: CASSVGVVGGSLNTEAFF
v_gene: TRBV10-3; abundance: NA; d_gene: NA; j_gene: TRBJ1-2; CDR3nt: TGTGCCATCAGTGCTGAGGGAAGCGGCTACACCTTC; CDR3aa: CAISAEGSGYTF
v_gene: TRBV1; abundance: NA; d_gene: NA; j_gene: TRBJ2-1; CDR3nt: TGCACCAGCAGTTGGCAGGGGGTCCACAATGAGCAGTTCTTC; CDR3aa: CTSSWQGVHNEQFF
v_gene: TRBV7-7; abundance: NA; d_gene: NA; j_gene: TRBJ2-5; CDR3nt: TGTGCCAGCAGCTTACAGATCCAAGAGACCCAGTACTTC; CDR3aa: CASSLQIQETQYF
v_gene: TRBV19; abundance: few; d_gene: TRBD2; j_gene: TRBJ2-2; CDR3nt: TGTGCCAGTAGCACCAGCGGGGCCGGGGAGCTGTTTTTT; CDR3aa: CASSTSGAGELFF
v_gene: TRBV4-2; abundance: NA; d_gene: TRBD2; j_gene: TRBJ2-7; CDR3nt: TGTGCCAGCAGCCAAGGGACTAGCGGGGCCTACGAGCAGTACTTC; CDR3aa: CASSQGTSGAYEQYF
v_gene: TRBV5-1; abundance: NA; d_gene: TRBD2; j_gene: TRBJ2-2; CDR3nt: TGCGCCAGCAGCCTACTACTAGCGGGGGGCCGGGCCGGGGAGCTGTTTTTT; CDR3aa: CASSLLLAGGRAGELFF
v_gene: TRBV6-5; abundance: NA; d_gene: NA; j_gene: TRBJ1-1; CDR3nt: TGTGCCAGCCTTAAAAGGGGAGGGGACACTGAAGCTTTCTTT; CDR3aa: CASLKRGGDTEAFF
v_gene: TRBV27; abundance: NA; d_gene: TRBD1; j_gene: TRBJ1-2; CDR3nt: TGTGCCAGCGCCGGGACAGCCTATGGCTACACCTTC; CDR3aa: CASAGTAYGYTF
v_gene: TRBV19; abundance: few; d_gene: NA; j_gene: TRBJ2-2; CDR3nt: TGTGCCAGTAGTATAAGCGGGAACACCGGGGAGCTGTTTTTT; CDR3aa: CASSISGNTGELFF
v_gene: TRBV12-3/TRBV12-4; abundance: NA; d_gene: TRBD1; j_gene: TRBJ1-1; CDR3nt: TGTGCCAGCAGTTTGAGGACAGGGCTGAGAGCTTTCTTT; CDR3aa: CASSLRTGLRAFF
v_gene: TRBV6-5; abundance: NA; d_gene: TRBD1; j_gene: TRBJ2-1; CDR3nt: TGTGCCAGCAGTTACCAGGGACAGGGGGTCAATGAGCAGTTCTTC; CDR3aa: CASSYQGQGVNEQFF
v_gene: TRBV7-2; abundance: NA; d_gene: TRBD1; j_gene: TRBJ2-1; CDR3nt: TGTGCCAGCAGCCTCCTGCAGGCGACAGGGGGCTACTACAATGAGCAGTTCTTC; CDR3aa: CASSLLQATGGYYNEQFF
v_gene: TRBV19; abundance: NA; d_gene: TRBD1; j_gene: TRBJ1-6; CDR3nt: TGTGCCAGTAGTATGTCTGGGACAGGAGATTCACCCCTCCACTTT; CDR3aa: CASSMSGTGDSPLHF
v_gene: TRBV18; abundance: NA; d_gene: NA; j_gene: TRBJ1-3; CDR3nt: TGTGCCAGCTCACCCACGACGGAGTTCTCTGGAAACACCATATATTTT; CDR3aa: CASSPTTEFSGNTIYF
v_gene: TRBV21-1; abundance: NA; d_gene: NA; j_gene: TRBJ2-7; CDR3nt: TGTGCCAGCAGCAAAGTTGGACTAGCGGGGGGATTGGGGAGGTACGAGCAGTACTTC; CDR3aa: CASSKVGLAGGLGRYEQYF
v_gene: TRBV6-5; abundance: few; d_gene: NA; j_gene: TRBJ1-1; CDR3nt: TGTGCCAGCAGTTCTGGGGGCGAGGTTGGGGGCACTGAAGCTTTCTTT; CDR3aa: CASSSGGEVGGTEAFF
v_gene: TRBV5-1; abundance: few; d_gene: NA; j_gene: TRBJ1-2; CDR3nt: TGCGCCAGCAGCTTAGGGGCGGACTATGGCTACACCTTC; CDR3aa: CASSLGADYGYTF
v_gene: TRBV7-3; abundance: NA; d_gene: NA; j_gene: TRBJ1-2; CDR3nt: TGTGCCAGCAGCTTACAGGGGCAGTCCAACTATGGCTACACCTTC; CDR3aa: CASSLQGQSNYGYTF
v_gene: TRBV24-1; abundance: NA; d_gene: NA; j_gene: TRBJ2-7; CDR3nt: TGTGCCACCAGTGACCGCGGGGGTGCAGGGGGCCGCGACGAGCAGTACTTC; CDR3aa: CATSDRGGAGGRDEQYF
v_gene: TRBV7-2; abundance: NA; d_gene: NA; j_gene: TRBJ1-6; CDR3nt: TGTGCCAGCAGCCCAGTATTGGCCGCGGAGTCACCCCTCCACTTT; CDR3aa: CASSPVLAAESPLHF
v_gene: TRBV6-2/TRBV6-3; abundance: NA; d_gene: NA; j_gene: TRBJ2-1; CDR3nt: TGTGCCAGCAGTTACTCCCTCTATGAGCAGTTCTTC; CDR3aa: CASSYSLYEQFF
v_gene: TRBV28; abundance: once; d_gene: NA; j_gene: TRBJ1-2; CDR3nt: TGTGCCAGCAGTTTGGCGGGCGATAATGGCTACACCTTC; CDR3aa: CASSLAGDNGYTF
v_gene: TRBV6-6; abundance: once; d_gene: NA; j_gene: TRBJ1-1; CDR3nt: TGTGCCAGCAGCATTGGACAGAACACTGAAGCTTTCTTT; CDR3aa: CASSIGQNTEAFF
v_gene: TRBV2; abundance: NA; d_gene: TRBD2; j_gene: TRBJ2-3; CDR3nt: TGTGCCAGCAGTATCTTTAGCGGGGGGGCCCCAGATACGCAGTATTTT; CDR3aa: CASSIFSGGAPDTQYF
v_gene: TRBV5-1; abundance: once; d_gene: NA; j_gene: TRBJ2-3; CDR3nt: TGCGCCAGCAGCTTGGTTCTAGGACTCAGCACAGATACGCAGTATTTT; CDR3aa: CASSLVLGLSTDTQYF
v_gene: TRBV6-2/TRBV6-3; abundance: few; d_gene: NA; j_gene: TRBJ1-2; CDR3nt: TGTGCCAGCAGTTACGAAGGGACAAGCCCCTATGGCTACACCTTC; CDR3aa: CASSYEGTSPYGYTF
v_gene: TRBV3-1/TRBV3-2; abundance: NA; d_gene: NA; j_gene: TRBJ2-1; CDR3nt: TGTGCCAGCAGCCTACCTCGAGGTGGTGAGCAGTTCTTC; CDR3aa: CASSLPRGGEQFF
v_gene: TRBV6-6; abundance: NA; d_gene: TRBD1; j_gene: TRBJ1-1; CDR3nt: TGTGCCACCCGACGGACAGGAGGCACTGAAGCTTTCTTT; CDR3aa: CATRRTGGTEAFF
v_gene: TRBV12-3/TRBV12-4; abundance: NA; d_gene: NA; j_gene: TRBJ2-7; CDR3nt: TGTGCCAGCAGTTTTGGACAAGACTACGAGCAGTACTTC; CDR3aa: CASSFGQDYEQYF
v_gene: TRBV9; abundance: NA; d_gene: TRBD1; j_gene: TRBJ1-6; CDR3nt: TGTGCCAGCAGCGTAGGAGGGGGCGCTTATTCACCCCTCCACTTT; CDR3aa: CASSVGGGAYSPLHF
v_gene: TRBV3-1/TRBV3-2; abundance: NA; d_gene: NA; j_gene: TRBJ2-2; CDR3nt: TGTGCCAGCAGCCCGGCCCCCGGGGTAAGGGAGCTGTTTTTT; CDR3aa: CASSPAPGVRELFF
v_gene: TRBV11-3; abundance: NA; d_gene: TRBD1; j_gene: TRBJ2-1; CDR3nt: TGTGCCAGCAGCCCAGGGGGCGGACAGGGGTCCTACAATGAGCAGTTCTTC; CDR3aa: CASSPGGGQGSYNEQFF
v_gene: TRBV2; abundance: NA; d_gene: NA; j_gene: TRBJ1-1; CDR3nt: TGTGCCAGCAACGGACGAGAAGGGAGCACTGAAGCTTTCTTT; CDR3aa: CASNGREGSTEAFF
v_gene: TRBV27; abundance: NA; d_gene: TRBD1; j_gene: TRBJ1-1; CDR3nt: TGTGCCAGCAGTTTGGACAGGGCGAGGGAAGCTTTCTTT; CDR3aa: CASSLDRAREAFF
v_gene: TRBV5-4; abundance: NA; d_gene: TRBD1; j_gene: TRBJ1-4; CDR3nt: TGTGCCAGCAGCCCCGGACAGGGGGATGAAAAACTGTTTTTT; CDR3aa: CASSPGQGDEKLFF
v_gene: TRBV7-9; abundance: few; d_gene: TRBD2; j_gene: TRBJ2-5; CDR3nt: TGTGCCAGCAGCTTATTAGCGGGGCTGAGAGAGACCCAGTACTTC; CDR3aa: CASSLLAGLRETQYF
v_gene: TRBV6-5; abundance: NA; d_gene: TRBD1; j_gene: TRBJ1-5; CDR3nt: TGTGCCAGCAGGGCCTGGACAGGGAGCAATCAGCCCCAGCATTTT; CDR3aa: CASRAWTGSNQPQHF
v_gene: TRBV27; abundance: few; d_gene: NA; j_gene: TRBJ1-5; CDR3nt: TGTGCCAGCAGTTTTAGGGCAGGGCTTCAGCCCCAGCATTTT; CDR3aa: CASSFRAGLQPQHF
v_gene: TRBV2; abundance: NA; d_gene: TRBD2; j_gene: TRBJ2-5; CDR3nt: TGTGCCAGCACCGAAAAGTGGGCGGGGGGGCCTGAGACCCAGTACTTC; CDR3aa: CASTEKWAGGPETQYF
v_gene: TRBV4-1; abundance: NA; d_gene: TRBD1; j_gene: TRBJ1-5; CDR3nt: TGCGCCAGCAGCGAAACAGGGGTCCGGGTTCAGCCCCAGCATTTT; CDR3aa: CASSETGVRVQPQHF
v_gene: TRBV27; abundance: few; d_gene: NA; j_gene: TRBJ2-7; CDR3nt: TGTGCCAGCAGTTACGACACAGGCAAACCCTACGAGCAGTACTTC; CDR3aa: CASSYDTGKPYEQYF
v_gene: TRBV7-2; abundance: NA; d_gene: NA; j_gene: TRBJ2-7; CDR3nt: TGTGCCAGCAGCTTACGTGTGACACTCTCCTACGAGCAGTACTTC; CDR3aa: CASSLRVTLSYEQYF
v_gene: TRBV9; abundance: NA; d_gene: TRBD1; j_gene: TRBJ1-1; CDR3nt: TGTGCCAGCAGCGCCCTCCCAGGGGGCTTGAACACTGAAGCTTTCTTT; CDR3aa: CASSALPGGLNTEAFF
v_gene: TRBV27; abundance: NA; d_gene: TRBD1; j_gene: TRBJ2-7; CDR3nt: TGTGCCAGCAGTCCTTCCGGGACAGCTTACGAGCAGTACTTC; CDR3aa: CASSPSGTAYEQYF
v_gene: TRBV9; abundance: NA; d_gene: TRBD2; j_gene: TRBJ2-7; CDR3nt: TGTGCCAGCAGCGCGGGACTAGCGGGGGGACTAACCTACGAGCAGTACTTC; CDR3aa: CASSAGLAGGLTYEQYF
v_gene: TRBV6-5; abundance: NA; d_gene: TRBD1; j_gene: TRBJ1-1; CDR3nt: TGTGCCAGCTGGGGACAGATTACGAACACTGAAGCTTTCTTT; CDR3aa: CASWGQITNTEAFF
v_gene: TRBV7-2; abundance: NA; d_gene: TRBD1; j_gene: TRBJ1-2; CDR3nt: TGTGCCAGCAGCTATCAGGGGGCGTATGGCTACACCTTC; CDR3aa: CASSYQGAYGYTF
v_gene: TRBV12-3/TRBV12-4; abundance: NA; d_gene: TRBD1; j_gene: TRBJ1-1; CDR3nt: TGTGCCAGCAGATTAGGACAGGGGGTCGGAGCTTTCTTT; CDR3aa: CASRLGQGVGAFF
v_gene: TRBV27; abundance: NA; d_gene: NA; j_gene: TRBJ1-2; CDR3nt: TGTGCCAGCAGTTTACAGGGGAGATCAAGCGGCTACACCTTC; CDR3aa: CASSLQGRSSGYTF
v_gene: TRBV11-3; abundance: NA; d_gene: NA; j_gene: TRBJ2-3; CDR3nt: TGTGCCAGCAGCTGGAACTCAATGGGGGGTACGCAGTATTTT; CDR3aa: CASSWNSMGGTQYF
v_gene: TRBV28; abundance: NA; d_gene: TRBD2; j_gene: TRBJ2-7; CDR3nt: TGTGCCAGCAGTTTACCGACTAGCGGGGGGAACGAGCAGTACTTC; CDR3aa: CASSLPTSGGNEQYF
v_gene: TRBV6-5; abundance: once; d_gene: TRBD1; j_gene: TRBJ1-4; CDR3nt: TGTGCCAGCAGGGGCGGACAGGGAGGCGAAAAACTGTTTTTT; CDR3aa: CASRGGQGGEKLFF